The 10 T cell receptor beta chains listed next were all sequenced from one sample in a study of PD-1 blockade in classical Hodgkin lymphoma. The time point was: cycle 4 day 1 (C4D1), after more than 5 weeks of nivolumab. All patients relapsed after autologous stem cell transplantation, and brentuximab vedotin exposure varied. This table comes from immunoSEQ multiplex PCR, and its TCRdb copy is limited to in-frame clones, with some not included. The sample has more than 20,000 clones, about 80% seen once; the top ten hold more than 5.5%. Source: peripheral blood mononuclear cells (PBMCs), taken before the fourth cycle of nivolumab. The receptors here all came from a human donor with classical Hodgkin lymphoma.

This chain joins TRBV6-5 and TRBJ1-5, with TRBD1 matching 9 bases. The CDR3 has 14 residues. J was trimmed by 4 bases and V by 5 bases; bases with no gene match: 3. CDR1 and CDR2 from the germline V gene are MNHEY and SVGAGI. Here the CDR3 reads CASSQGQGNQPQHF. CDR3 DNA: TGTGCCAGCAGTCAAGGACAGGGGAATCAGCCCCAGCATTTT.

J is TRBJ1-1 and V is TRBV28, with no clear D. In germline, CDR1 is MDHEN, CDR2 SYDVKM. Trimming left V 7 bases short and J 0 bases short, with 9 bases between. This CDR3 spans 13 amino acids. The DNA for the CDR3 is TGTGCCAGCACCTGGACGGTGAACACTGAAGCTTTCTTT. It codes for CASTWTVNTEAFF.

The J gene is TRBJ2-5, the V gene TRBV11-2; 8 bases are shared with TRBD2. The CDR3 covers 18 residues. The germline V gene has CDR1 SGHAT and CDR2 FQNNGV. V lost 3 bases to trimming and J lost 2 bases; unmatched junction nucleotides: 14. CDR3 residues: CASSLVGFSGLAQETQYF. CDR3 sequence (DNA): TGTGCCAGCAGCTTGGTCGGTTTTTCCGGACTAGCTCAAGAGACCCAGTACTTC. Looking up the rest from reference TRBV11-2 and TRBJ2-5 gives the full variable domain: EAGVAQSPRYKIIEKRQSVAFWCNPISGHATLYWYQQILGQGPKLLIQFQNNGVVDDSQLPKDRFSAERLKGVDSTLKIQPAKLEDSAVYLCASSLVGFSGLAQETQYFGPGTRLLVL.

The rearrangement joins TRBV5-1 to TRBJ1-6, with D maybe TRBD1 (5 bases). V gave up 1 base and J gave up 8 bases, with 13 bases separating them. Germline values: CDR1 SGHRS, CDR2 YFSETQ. This CDR3 spans 15 amino acids. The CDR3 DNA reads TGCGCCAGCAGCTTGATGACAGACCAATATTCACCCCTCCACTTT. Protein: CASSLMTDQYSPLHF.

The chain carries TRBV5-8 and TRBJ2-3; 7 bases fit TRBD2. V trimming: 0 bases; J trimming: 3 bases; junction bases outside the gene matches: 4. The CDR3 consists of 15 residues. Germline CDR1 reads SGHTS; CDR2 reads YDEGEE. The CDR3 loop is CASSLGFGGTDTQYF. DNA of the CDR3: TGTGCCAGCAGCTTGGGGTTCGGGGGGACAGATACGCAGTATTTT.

CDR3 bases: TGTGCCAGCGGAGAACAGGGGGTTGTGACCACCATATATTTT. This sequence encodes CASGEQGVVTTIYF. The rearrangement links TRBV6-6 to TRBJ1-3, with 8 nucleotides matching TRBD1. Germline V gene lookup returns CDR1 MNHNY and CDR2 SVGAGI (reference sequence). This CDR3 is 14 amino acids long. Trimming at V came to 8 bases and at J to 9 bases, leaving 12 bases not matched to a gene.

V gene TRBV13 combines with J gene TRBJ1-1; 8 bases map to TRBD1. J gave up 6 bases and V 5 bases, and 5 bases lay outside the gene matches. In germline, CDR1 is PRHDT, CDR2 FYEKMQ (reference sequence). The CDR3 totals 13 residues. The CDR3 here is CASSQQGVSEAFF. The DNA for the CDR3 is TGTGCCAGCAGCCAACAGGGGGTCTCTGAAGCTTTCTTT. The whole variable domain, remainder taken from reference TRBV13 and TRBJ1-1, is AAGVIQSPRHLIKEKRETATLKCYPIPRHDTVYWYQQGPGQDPQFLISFYEKMQSDKGSIPDRFSAQQFSDYHSELNMSSLELGDSALYFCASSQQGVSEAFFGQGTRLTVV.

The gene calls are TRBV9 and TRBJ2-3; D is possibly TRBD2 (5 bases). CDR3 size: 15 residues. CDR1 is SGDLS, CDR2 YYNGEE, per germline. V lost 0 bases to trimming and J lost 0 bases, with 8 bases between them. CDR3 residues: CASSVGLISTDTQYF. CDR3 sequence (DNA): TGTGCCAGCAGCGTAGGACTAATCAGCACAGATACGCAGTATTTT. Using reference TRBV9 and TRBJ2-3 for the parts outside the CDR3, the full variable domain is DSGVTQTPKHLITATGQRVTLRCSPRSGDLSVYWYQQSLDQGLQFLIQYYNGEERAKGNILERFSAQQFPDLHSELNLSSLELGDSALYFCASSVGLISTDTQYFGPGTRLTVL.

This rearrangement joins TRBV19 to TRBJ2-7; 11 bases are shared with TRBD1. Germline V gene lookup returns CDR1 LNHDA and CDR2 SQIVND (reference sequence). The V segment lost 6 bases and the J segment 0 bases; nucleotides outside the gene matches: 4. The CDR3 has 15 residues. The CDR3 is CASRRDRGASYEQYF. In DNA form, the CDR3 reads TGTGCCAGTAGACGGGACAGGGGGGCCTCCTACGAGCAGTACTTC.

For the CDR3, the DNA is TGCGCCAGCAGCTTGACAGAACAGAACACCGGGGAGCTGTTTTTT. This gives the protein CASSLTEQNTGELFF. The chain has TRBV5-1 and TRBJ2-2, with D unclear. The CDR3 is 15 residues long. Germline V gene data show CDR1 as SGHRS and CDR2 as YFSETQ. The V gene lost 1 base and the J gene lost 1 base, with 8 bases spanning the gap.